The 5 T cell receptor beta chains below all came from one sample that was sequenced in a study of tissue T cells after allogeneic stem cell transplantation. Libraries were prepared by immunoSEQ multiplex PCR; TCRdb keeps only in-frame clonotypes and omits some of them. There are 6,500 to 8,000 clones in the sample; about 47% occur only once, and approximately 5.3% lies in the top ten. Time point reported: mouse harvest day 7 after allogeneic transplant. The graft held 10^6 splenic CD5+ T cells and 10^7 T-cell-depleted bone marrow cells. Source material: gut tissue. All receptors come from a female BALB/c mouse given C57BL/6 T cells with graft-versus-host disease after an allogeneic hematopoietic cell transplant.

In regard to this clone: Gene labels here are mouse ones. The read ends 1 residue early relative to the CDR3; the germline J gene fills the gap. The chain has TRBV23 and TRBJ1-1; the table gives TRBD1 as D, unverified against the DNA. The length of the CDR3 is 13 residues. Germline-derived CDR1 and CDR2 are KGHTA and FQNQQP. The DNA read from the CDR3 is TGCTCCAGCAGTAGGGACAGCAACACAGAAGTCTTC. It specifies CSSSRDSNTEVF. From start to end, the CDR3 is CSSSRDSNTEVFF.

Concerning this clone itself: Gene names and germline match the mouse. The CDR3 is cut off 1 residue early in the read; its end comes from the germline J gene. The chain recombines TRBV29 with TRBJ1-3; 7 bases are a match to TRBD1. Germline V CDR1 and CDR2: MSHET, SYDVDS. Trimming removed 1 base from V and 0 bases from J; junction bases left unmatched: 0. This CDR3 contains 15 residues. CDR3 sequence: CASSLYRGSGNTLYF. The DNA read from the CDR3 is TGTGCTAGCAGTTTATACAGGGGTTCTGGAAATACGCTCTAT.

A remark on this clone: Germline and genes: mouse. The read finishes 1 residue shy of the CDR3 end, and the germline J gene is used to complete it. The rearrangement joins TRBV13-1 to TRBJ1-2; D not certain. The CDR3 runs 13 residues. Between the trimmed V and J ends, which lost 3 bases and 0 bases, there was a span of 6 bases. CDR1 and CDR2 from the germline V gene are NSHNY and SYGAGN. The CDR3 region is CASSAQTNSDYTF. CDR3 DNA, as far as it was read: TGTGCCAGCAGTGCGCAAACAAACTCCGACTACACC.

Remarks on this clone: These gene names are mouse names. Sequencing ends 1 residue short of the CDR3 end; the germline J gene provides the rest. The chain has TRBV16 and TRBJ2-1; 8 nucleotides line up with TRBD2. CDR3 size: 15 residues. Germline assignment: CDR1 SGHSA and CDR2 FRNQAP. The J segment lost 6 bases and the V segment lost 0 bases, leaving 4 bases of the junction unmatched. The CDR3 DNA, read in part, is TGTGCAAGCAGCTTAGATCATGGGGGGGGTGCTGAGCAGTTC. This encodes CASSLDHGGGAEQF. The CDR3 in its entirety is CASSLDHGGGAEQFF.

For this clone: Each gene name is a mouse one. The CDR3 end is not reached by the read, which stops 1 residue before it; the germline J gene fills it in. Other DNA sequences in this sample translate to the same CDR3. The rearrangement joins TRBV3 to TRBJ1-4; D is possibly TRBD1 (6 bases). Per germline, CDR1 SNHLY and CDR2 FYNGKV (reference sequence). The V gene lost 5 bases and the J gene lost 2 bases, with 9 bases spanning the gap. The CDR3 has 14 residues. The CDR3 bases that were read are TGTGCCAGCAGCCCTCAGGGGTCCAACGAAAGATTATTT. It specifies CASSPQGSNERLF. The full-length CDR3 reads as CASSPQGSNERLFF.